This entry lists 16 T cell receptor beta chains sequenced from one sample in a study of regulatory T cells in long-lasting Graves disease (TCRdb year 2021). Libraries were built with multiplex PCR. The reads were generated on an Illumina HiSeq 4000. iRepertoire HTBI primers and Arm-PCR amplification of CDR3 regions were used to construct TCR beta libraries. TCRdb's own reprocessing of the public reads used fastp at Q25 and MiXCR and kept productive beta chains. When rows share a CDR3 protein, they turn into one entry using the most common DNA and genes. The sample table records some 370,000 distinct CDR3 sequences; roughly 10% of these occur just once. Around 18% of the sample comes from the top ten. The meaning of the sample's time point label: newly diagnosed GD, antithyroid drugs for less than 3 months. RNA was extracted from PBMCs in TRIzol for both TCR sequencing and RNA sequencing. These data also formed part of another study, on T cells in Graves' hyperthyroidism and ophthalmopathy.

The starting material was peripheral blood mononuclear cells (PBMCs), obtained at new diagnosis, from a patient treated with antithyroid drugs. The receptors originated from a woman aged 18-29 years with Graves disease. Donor details come from another sample of the same person, matched by shared clones.

This clonotype is a singleton in its sample. A much larger clonotype is one base distant, so this may be a read error. The CDR3 region has the DNA TGTGCCAGCAGTTATCGAAAGGGCCGAGGGACAGGGGGGATCAGCAATCAGCCCCAGCATTTT. This encodes CASSYRKGRGTGGISNQPQHF. The chain has TRBV6-2 or TRBV6-3 and TRBJ1-5; 11 bases fit TRBD1. This CDR3 region has 21 residues. V was pared by 3 bases and J by 1 base, with 17 bases of the junction left unmatched. Germline CDR1 reads MNHEY; CDR2 reads SVGEGT.

This clonotype has more than one count but fewer than ten. The V call is TRBV6-5, the J call TRBJ1-2, with D possibly matching TRBD1 (6 bases). V lost 2 bases, J lost 5 bases, and 12 bases lay in between. This CDR3 has 14 amino acids. Germline values: CDR1 MNHEY, CDR2 SVGAGI. The CDR3 region is CASSYRGARYGYTF. The CDR3 bases are TGTGCCAGCAGTTACAGGGGGGCCAGGTATGGCTACACCTTC.

This clonotype has a handful of counts. The rearrangement uses TRBV4-3 and TRBJ2-2; D remains ambiguous. Trimming removed 4 bases at V and 9 bases at J, with 9 bases between. CDR1 is LGHNA, CDR2 YSLEER, per germline. This CDR3 spans 12 amino acids. CDR3 sequence (DNA): TGCGCCAGCAGCCTTGACACTCGGGAGCTGTTTTTT. Its translation is CASSLDTRELFF.

This clonotype was recorded a few times. V gene TRBV11-2 combines with J gene TRBJ1-1, with D perhaps TRBD1 (5 bases). Germline loops: CDR1 SGHAT, CDR2 FQNNGV. This CDR3 region has 16 residues. The V and J ends lost 6 bases and 0 bases respectively, with 17 bases between them. The CDR3 sequence: CASSSLGAGMNTEAFF. The CDR3 DNA follows: TGTGCCAGCAGTTCCCTGGGCGCAGGGATGAACACTGAAGCTTTCTTT. The full variable domain, with the rest looked up from reference TRBV11-2 and TRBJ1-1, is EAGVAQSPRYKIIEKRQSVAFWCNPISGHATLYWYQQILGQGPKLLIQFQNNGVVDDSQLPKDRFSAERLKGVDSTLKIQPAKLEDSAVYLCASSSLGAGMNTEAFFGQGTRLTVV.

This clonotype showed up many times. The J gene is TRBJ1-1, the V gene TRBV12-3 or TRBV12-4; tentatively, D is TRBD1 (5 bases). The CDR3 consists of 14 residues. V was pared by 7 bases and J by 0 bases, with 12 bases between. CDR3 coding DNA: TGTGCCAGCATGATAGGGGACCTGAACACTGAAGCTTTCTTT. Protein product: CASMIGDLNTEAFF.

This clonotype appeared a few times. This chain links TRBV19 with TRBJ2-2, with D perhaps TRBD1 or TRBD2 (5 bases each). V was trimmed by 4 bases and J by 5 bases, leaving 8 bases between them. The CDR3 loop spans 13 amino acids. Per germline, CDR1 LNHDA and CDR2 SQIVND (reference sequence). CDR3 sequence (DNA): TGTGCCAGTAGTAGGGGACCGACCGGGGAGCTGTTTTTT. Protein: CASSRGPTGELFF.

This clonotype was recorded a few times. The chain is built from TRBV7-2 and TRBJ2-3; no clear D. Trimming removed 7 bases from V and 9 bases from J, with 17 bases in between. This CDR3 spans 13 amino acids. Germline lookup yields CDR1 SGHTA and CDR2 FQGNSA. The CDR3 region is CASTEVVFETQYF. CDR3 bases: TGTGCCAGCACCGAAGTAGTGTTCGAGACGCAGTATTTT.

This clonotype came up many times. The chain couples TRBV2 to TRBJ2-3; 9 nucleotides align to TRBD1. V shed 6 bases, J shed 3 bases, and the junction held 1 base outside the gene matches. The CDR3 runs 13 residues. Germline V gene sequence: CDR1 SNHLY, CDR2 FYNNEI. CDR3 protein: CASSDRGTDTQYF. The CDR3 DNA is TGTGCCAGCAGCGACAGGGGGACAGATACGCAGTATTTT.

This clonotype has just a few counts. The chain employs TRBV5-1 and TRBJ1-2; perhaps TRBD1 as D (5 bases). Germline V gene data show CDR1 as SGHRS and CDR2 as YFSETQ. V lost 0 bases and J lost 8, with 14 bases in between. There are 14 residues in the CDR3. CDR3 in DNA: TGCGCCAGCAGCTTGGACCGGGGCATGCAAGGCTACACCTTC. Its translation: CASSLDRGMQGYTF. Based on the CDR3 plus reference TRBV5-1 and TRBJ1-2, the full variable domain is KAGVTQTPRYLIKTRGQQVTLSCSPISGHRSVSWYQQTPGQGLQFLFEYFSETQRNKGNFPGRFSGRQFSNSRSEMNVSTLELGDSALYLCASSLDRGMQGYTFGSGTRLTVV.

The chain joins TRBV29-1 to TRBJ2-5, with D possibly called TRBD1 or TRBD2 (5 bases each). The length of the CDR3 is 13 residues. V shed 3 bases and J shed 2 bases, with 10 bases lying between them. Germline V CDR1 and CDR2: SQVTM, ANQGSEA. CDR3: CSVEQGPQETQYF. In DNA form, the CDR3 reads TGCAGCGTTGAGCAGGGACCTCAAGAGACCCAGTACTTC. The variable domain in full, with the rest retrieved from reference TRBV29-1 and TRBJ2-5, is SAVISQKPSRDICQRGTSLTIQCQVDSQVTMMFWYRQQPGQSLTLIATANQGSEATYESGFVIDKFPISRPNLTFSTLTVSNMSPEDSSIYLCSVEQGPQETQYFGPGTRLLVL.

This clonotype showed up many times. V and J are TRBV6-1 and TRBJ2-4; tentatively, D is TRBD2 (5 bases). With 6 bases removed from V and 0 bases from J, the gap between germline ends came to 18 bases. This CDR3 is 17 amino acids long. Germline V CDR1 and CDR2: MNHNS, SASEGT. CDR3: CASSSIGSIIAKNIQYF. The CDR3 region has the DNA TGTGCCAGCAGCTCAATAGGGAGTATTATAGCCAAAAACATTCAGTACTTC.

The chain links TRBV20-1 to TRBJ2-5; D is possibly TRBD1 (5 bases). The CDR3 spans 13 residues. V was cut by 2 bases and J by 0 bases, with 7 bases left in between. CDR1 and CDR2 (germline): DFQATT, SNEGSKA (reference sequence). DNA of the CDR3: TGCAGTGCTAGAAGGGGTAACCAAGAGACCCAGTACTTC. Translation: CSARRGNQETQYF.

Many counts were recorded for this clonotype. This sequence joins TRBV6-1 and TRBJ1-5; TRBD1 matches 8 bases. V lost 5 bases, J lost 6 bases, and 6 bases stayed unmatched. The CDR3 is 14 amino acids. Germline loops: CDR1 MNHNS, CDR2 SASEGT. This chain's CDR3 is CASSMTGVTQPQHF. CDR3 sequence (DNA): TGTGCCAGCAGTATGACAGGGGTTACTCAGCCCCAGCATTTT.

This clonotype showed up just a few times. This sequence joins TRBV20-1 and TRBJ2-7; D may be TRBD1 (6 bases). The CDR3 extends over 13 amino acids. The germline V and J ends were trimmed by 6 bases and 1 base, with 13 bases remaining between them. Germline assignment: CDR1 DFQATT and CDR2 SNEGSKA (reference sequence). The CDR3 DNA sequence: TGCAGTGCCGAACCCAGGGGTTCCTACGAGCAGTACGTC. Translation gives CSAEPRGSYEQYV.

This chain connects TRBV20-1 to TRBJ2-1, with D unclear. Germline V CDR1 and CDR2: DFQATT, SNEGSKA (reference sequence). With 5 bases removed from V and 10 bases from J, the gap between germline ends came to 12 bases. This CDR3 contains 11 residues. This CDR3 is CSAERLDEQFF. Here the CDR3 DNA reads TGCAGTGCTGAGAGACTGGACGAGCAGTTCTTC.

This clonotype occurred a few times. A single base separates this from a much larger clone, so it may be a read error. This sequence joins TRBV6-5 and TRBJ1-1; 7 nucleotides line up with TRBD1. The CDR3 is made up of 16 amino acids. V trimming: 2 bases; J trimming: 2 bases; junction bases outside the gene matches: 8. CDR1 is MNHEY and CDR2 is SVGAGI in the germline V gene. In nucleotides, the CDR3 is TGTGCCAGCAGTTACAGGGCAGGGGGGTACAACACTGAAGCTTTCTTT. It translates to CASSYRAGGYNTEAFF.